The 22 T cell receptor beta chains reported below all come from one sample, sequenced in a study of regulatory T cells in long-lasting Graves disease. Time point of the sample: persistent/refractory GD, antithyroid drugs over 5 years with positive TRAb. RNA extracted from PBMCs served as the sequencing template. Building of the TCR beta libraries involved iRepertoire HTBI primers and Arm-PCR of CDR3 regions. TCRdb reanalysed the multiplex PCR reads using MiXCR and keeps one entry per CDR3 protein. The sample has 400,000 to 450,000 distinct CDR3 sequences, about 20% seen once. The starting material was peripheral blood mononuclear cells (PBMCs), obtained when the disease was refractory, from a patient treated with antithyroid drugs. The source of these receptors is a female donor with Graves disease.

The V and J genes are TRBV2 and TRBJ2-1; no firm D call. V was trimmed by 6 bases and J by 6 bases, leaving 18 bases between them. This CDR3 has 15 residues. The germline V gene encodes CDR1 SNHLY and CDR2 FYNNEI. Here the CDR3 DNA reads TGTGCCAGCAGCCCCGGGTCCCTGAGAGGCAATGAGCAGTTCTTC. Protein sequence: CASSPGSLRGNEQFF. The complete variable domain, with remaining parts taken from reference TRBV2 and TRBJ2-1, reads EPEVTQTPSHQVTQMGQEVILRCVPISNHLYFYWYRQILGQKVEFLVSFYNNEISEKSEIFDDQFSVERPDGSNFTLKIRSTKLEDSAMYFCASSPGSLRGNEQFFGPGTRLTVL.

This chain uses TRBV20-1 with TRBJ1-5, with 10 nucleotides matching TRBD1. There are 17 residues in the CDR3. Trimming cost V 1 base and J 2 bases; bases outside gene matches: 8. CDR1 and CDR2 (germline): DFQATT, SNEGSKA (reference sequence). The CDR3 loop reads CSARVGQGGLGNQPQHF. The DNA for the CDR3 is TGCAGTGCTAGAGTTGGACAGGGGGGTTTGGGCAATCAGCCCCAGCATTTT.

This rearrangement joins TRBV10-3 to TRBJ2-7; 7 positions agree with TRBD1. Germline assignment: CDR1 ENHRY and CDR2 SYGVKD. V dropped 4 bases and J dropped 3; count of bases not matched to a gene: 3. The CDR3 totals 13 residues. CDR3 DNA: TGTGCCATCAGTGGCCGGGACAGCTACGAGCAGTACTTC. Its protein is CAISGRDSYEQYF.

This clonotype was observed many times. The chain combines TRBV20-1 with TRBJ1-1, with unresolved D. This CDR3 contains 11 residues. V was clipped by 3 bases and J by 5 bases, with 7 bases between them. Germline CDR1 and CDR2: DFQATT and SNEGSKA (reference sequence). Here the CDR3 DNA reads TGCAGTGCTAGCAAGGGAACTGAAGCTTTCTTT. This encodes CSASKGTEAFF.

J is TRBJ2-7 and V is TRBV20-1; 9 bases map to TRBD2. Trimming at V came to 3 bases and at J to 5 bases, leaving 14 bases not matched to a gene. The germline gives CDR1 DFQATT, CDR2 SNEGSKA (reference sequence). The CDR3 sequence is 16 residues long. CDR3 sequence (DNA): TGCAGTGCTAGTCCCAGCTATAGCGGGAGTATCGACGAGCAGTACTTC. Protein sequence: CSASPSYSGSIDEQYF.

The genes are TRBV19 and TRBJ2-2; no clear D gene. CDR1 and CDR2 (germline): LNHDA, SQIVND (reference sequence). V lost 3 bases and J 1 base, leaving 9 bases between the germline ends. This CDR3 is built from 15 residues. As DNA, the CDR3 is TGTGCCAGTAGTATTGATCACAGGAACACCGGGGAGCTGTTTTTT. Translating it yields CASSIDHRNTGELFF.

This clonotype has just one count. The rearrangement joins TRBV20-1 to TRBJ2-7; 7 nucleotides agree with TRBD1. The V gene end was trimmed by 6 bases and the J gene end by 3 bases; junction bases not matched to a gene: 11. This CDR3 comprises 14 residues. Germline CDR1 is DFQATT and CDR2 is SNEGSKA (reference sequence). The CDR3, as DNA: TGCAGTGCCGCCTCGTGGACAGGAGACTACGAGCAGTACTTC. Amino acid sequence: CSAASWTGDYEQYF.

In DNA, the CDR3 is TGTGCCAGCAGCCAAGATCGAGGAAGGGATCAGCCCCAGCATTTT. Translation gives CASSQDRGRDQPQHF. The chain couples TRBV3-1 to TRBJ1-5; D gene uncertain. Germline V gives CDR1 LGHDT, CDR2 YNNKEL (reference sequence). CDR3 length: 15 amino acids. V was shortened by 0 bases and J by 5 bases, with 11 bases between the two germline ends.

This clonotype was seen a few times. The chain employs TRBV7-2 and TRBJ1-3, with D possibly matching TRBD1 (5 bases). This CDR3 has 15 residues. CDR1 and CDR2 from the germline V gene are SGHTA and FQGNSA. Trimming took 5 bases from V and 7 from J, leaving 18 bases between them. CDR3 nucleotides: TGTGCCAGCAGCCCACACCTTGGGGCCTTGAACACCATATATTTT. It yields the protein CASSPHLGALNTIYF. The full variable domain, its missing parts supplied by reference TRBV7-2 and TRBJ1-3, is GAGVSQSPSNKVTEKGKDVELRCDPISGHTALYWYRQSLGQGLEFLIYFQGNSAPDKSGLPSDRFSAERTGGSVSTLTIQRTQQEDSAVYLCASSPHLGALNTIYFGEGSWLTVV.

The chain carries TRBV3-1 and TRBJ2-3; the D is unclear. With 4 bases removed from V and 7 bases from J, the gap between germline ends came to 12 bases. The length of the CDR3 is 13 residues. Germline CDR1 reads LGHDT; CDR2 reads YNNKEL (reference sequence). The CDR3 spells CASSRYYAHTQYF. CDR3 sequence (DNA): TGTGCCAGCAGCCGATACTACGCCCATACGCAGTATTTT.

This clonotype appeared many times. The J gene is TRBJ1-3, the V gene TRBV2, with no clear D. V was cut by 6 bases and J by 7 bases, with 16 bases left in between. The germline V gene has CDR1 SNHLY and CDR2 FYNNEI. This CDR3 is built from 14 residues. CDR3 DNA sequence: TGTGCCAGCAGAGCAGGCCTAGCGAGGAACACCATATATTTT. This translates into CASRAGLARNTIYF. Using reference TRBV2 and TRBJ1-3 for the parts outside the CDR3, the full variable domain is EPEVTQTPSHQVTQMGQEVILRCVPISNHLYFYWYRQILGQKVEFLVSFYNNEISEKSEIFDDQFSVERPDGSNFTLKIRSTKLEDSAMYFCASRAGLARNTIYFGEGSWLTVV.

This chain links TRBV28 with TRBJ1-1, with 8 bases lining up with TRBD1. CDR1 and CDR2 from the germline V gene are MDHEN and SYDVKM. V shed 6 bases and J 0 bases; nucleotides not matched to a gene: 6. The CDR3 is 15 residues long. CDR3 DNA sequence: TGTGCCAGCAGCCCGACAGGGGACCTGAACACTGAAGCTTTCTTT. The encoded protein is CASSPTGDLNTEAFF.

V is TRBV24-1 and J is TRBJ1-2, with D unclear. The CDR3 spans 14 residues. Germline CDR1 KGHDR, CDR2 SFDVKD. V shed 5 bases and J shed 4 bases, with 13 bases lying between them. In nucleotides, the CDR3 is TGTGCCACCAGTGCGAGGGAGGACCGCTATGGCTACACCTTC. It codes for CATSAREDRYGYTF.

In its sample, this clonotype was seen a few times. V and J are TRBV20-1 and TRBJ1-1; unclear D gene. V dropped 3 bases and J dropped 1 base, with 9 bases sitting between them. The CDR3 covers 13 residues. The germline CDR1 and CDR2 sequences are DFQATT and SNEGSKA (reference sequence). Written as DNA, the CDR3 is TGCAGTGCTAGTGGATTGGGGAACACTGAAGCTTTCTTT. It encodes CSASGLGNTEAFF.

This chain connects TRBV7-3 to TRBJ2-7; D is perhaps TRBD1 or TRBD2 (6 bases each). This CDR3 has 14 amino acids. V was trimmed by 5 bases and J by 6 bases, leaving 17 bases between them. Germline V gives CDR1 SGHTA, CDR2 FQGTGA. The CDR3 region is CASSETQGLGEQYF. Here the CDR3 DNA reads TGTGCCAGCAGCGAAACACAGGGACTCGGCGAGCAGTACTTC. Drawing the rest from reference TRBV7-3 and TRBJ2-7, the complete variable domain is GAGVSQTPSNKVTEKGKYVELRCDPISGHTALYWYRQSLGQGPEFLIYFQGTGAADDSGLPNDRFFAVRPEGSVSTLKIQRTERGDSAVYLCASSETQGLGEQYFGPGTRLTVT.

This clonotype was seen only a few times. V gene TRBV7-2 combines with J gene TRBJ1-2; weak D call: TRBD1 (6 bases). Deletions cut 4 bases from V and 8 bases from J, with 17 bases between. The CDR3 runs to 14 residues. Germline values: CDR1 SGHTA, CDR2 FQGNSA. The CDR3 bases are TGTGCCAGCAGCTCACCCCTAGGACAGTACGGCTACACCTTC. This sequence encodes CASSSPLGQYGYTF.

V is TRBV12-3 or TRBV12-4 and J is TRBJ1-2, with D possibly TRBD1 on 5 matching bases. Trimming took 2 bases from V and 7 from J, leaving 14 bases between them. CDR3 length equals 14 residues. For the CDR3, the DNA is TGTGCCAGCAGTTTAAAAGGGAGGGGAAGTGGCTACACCTTC. Translation gives CASSLKGRGSGYTF.

The J gene is TRBJ2-7, the V gene TRBV15; 7 bases are a match to TRBD1. Germline V CDR1 and CDR2: LNHNV, YYDKDF (reference sequence). The ends lost 5 bases at V and 3 bases at J; junction bases unmatched: 7. This CDR3 has 14 residues. CDR3 loop: CATSLSDRLYEQYF. CDR3 DNA: TGTGCCACCAGCCTCTCGGACAGGCTCTACGAGCAGTACTTC.

The rearrangement uses TRBV7-9 and TRBJ1-1; no reliable D call. The germline CDR1 and CDR2 sequences are SEHNR and FQNEAQ (reference sequence). Trimming pared 5 bases from V and 8 bases from J, leaving 15 bases between. This CDR3 spans 13 amino acids. The CDR3 DNA reads TGTGCCAGCAGCCTACTAGCTCTCGACGAAGCTTTCTTT. It encodes CASSLLALDEAFF.

This chain uses TRBV2 with TRBJ2-3; the match to TRBD1 covers 7 bases. This CDR3 spans 15 amino acids. The V gene end was trimmed by 6 bases and the J gene end by 1 base; junction bases not matched to a gene: 7. The germline gives CDR1 SNHLY, CDR2 FYNNEI. The CDR3 here is CASRIQGFGTDTQYF. CDR3 coding DNA: TGTGCCAGCAGGATACAGGGGTTCGGCACAGATACGCAGTATTTT. Based on the CDR3 plus reference TRBV2 and TRBJ2-3, the full variable domain is EPEVTQTPSHQVTQMGQEVILRCVPISNHLYFYWYRQILGQKVEFLVSFYNNEISEKSEIFDDQFSVERPDGSNFTLKIRSTKLEDSAMYFCASRIQGFGTDTQYFGPGTRLTVL.

This clonotype was seen at least ten times. The V and J genes are TRBV2 and TRBJ2-7; 10 nucleotides align to TRBD2. The CDR3 covers 15 residues. V lost 10 bases, J lost 5 bases, and 14 bases stayed unmatched. Germline assignment: CDR1 SNHLY and CDR2 FYNNEI. The CDR3 sequence is CATEGSSGRRDEQYF. The CDR3, as DNA: TGTGCCACCGAAGGATCTAGCGGGAGACGGGACGAGCAGTACTTC.

This clonotype was detected only a few times. The chain has TRBV19 and TRBJ1-2; 8 bases align to TRBD1. V lost 3 bases, J lost 1 base, and 4 bases stayed unmatched. The CDR3 totals 15 residues. Germline values: CDR1 LNHDA, CDR2 SQIVND (reference sequence). CDR3 loop: CASSIGTGYNYGYTF. In nucleotides, the CDR3 is TGTGCCAGTAGTATTGGGACAGGATATAACTATGGCTACACCTTC.